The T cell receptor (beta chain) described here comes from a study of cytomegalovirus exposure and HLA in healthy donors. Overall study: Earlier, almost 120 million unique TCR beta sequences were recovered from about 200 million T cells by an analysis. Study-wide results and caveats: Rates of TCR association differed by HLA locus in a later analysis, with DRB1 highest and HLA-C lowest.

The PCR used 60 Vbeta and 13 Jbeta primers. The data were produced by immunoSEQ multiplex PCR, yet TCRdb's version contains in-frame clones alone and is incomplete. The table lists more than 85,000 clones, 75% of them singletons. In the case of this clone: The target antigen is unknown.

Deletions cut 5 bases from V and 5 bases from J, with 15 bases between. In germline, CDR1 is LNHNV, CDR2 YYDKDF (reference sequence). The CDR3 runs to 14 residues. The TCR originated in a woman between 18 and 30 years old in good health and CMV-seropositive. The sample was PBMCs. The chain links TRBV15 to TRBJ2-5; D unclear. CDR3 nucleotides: TGTGCCACCAGCCCCGCCGCGTTCGGTGAGACCCAGTACTTC. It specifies CATSPAAFGETQYF.